Presented here are 21 T cell receptor beta chains from one specimen sequenced in a study of blood T cell repertoires in COVID-19. The method was immunoSEQ multiplex PCR; TCRdb's version includes in-frame clones alone and lacks a portion of them. The table shows roughly 170,000 clones, with 75% to 80% occurring only once. Sequenced sample: peripheral blood. The receptor source for this set is a woman in her 70s with acute or convalescent COVID-19.

V is TRBV19 and J is TRBJ2-2, with TRBD1 identical over 8 bases. The CDR3 runs to 14 residues. Trimming took 6 bases from V and 6 from J; bases not matched to a gene: 6. The germline V gene has CDR1 LNHDA and CDR2 SQIVND (reference sequence). For the CDR3, the DNA is TGTGCCAGTAGGTCAACAGGGGGAGCCGGGGAGCTGTTTTTT. Translating it yields CASRSTGGAGELFF.

J is TRBJ2-7 and V is TRBV3-1 (or the pseudogene TRBV3-2); D is ambiguous. CDR3 size: 13 residues. The V end was cut by 0 bases, the J end by 9 bases, with 12 bases between. The germline gives CDR1 LGHDT, CDR2 YNNKEL (reference sequence). CDR3 loop: CASSQDEASRQYF. The CDR3 region has the DNA TGTGCCAGCAGCCAAGATGAGGCTAGTAGGCAGTACTTC.

This clone has just a few counts. Here the CDR3 reads CASSFRDRGPNTEAFF. The CDR3 DNA sequence: TGTGCCAGTAGTTTCCGGGACAGGGGTCCCAACACTGAAGCTTTCTTT. V gene TRBV19 combines with J gene TRBJ1-1; 10 bases line up with TRBD1. This CDR3 contains 16 residues. Germline V CDR1 and CDR2: LNHDA, SQIVND (reference sequence). V lost 5 bases and J lost 2; bases outside the gene matches: 8.

The DNA of the CDR3 is TGTGCCAGCAGTTCAGGGGGATCGGAGACCCAGTACTTC. This gives the protein CASSSGGSETQYF. The chain carries TRBV12-3 or TRBV12-4 and TRBJ2-5; 7 nucleotides line up with TRBD1. This CDR3 is 13 amino acids long. V dropped 4 bases and J dropped 5; count of bases not matched to a gene: 4.

V gene TRBV7-8 combines with J gene TRBJ2-1; the match to TRBD2 covers 10 bases. The CDR3 has 19 residues. Per the germline V gene, CDR1 is SGHVS and CDR2 is FQNEAQ. J was trimmed by 2 bases and V by 1 base; bases with no gene match: 11. The CDR3 loop reads CASSLELSGRWGAYNEQFF. The DNA for the CDR3 is TGTGCCAGCAGCTTAGAGCTTAGCGGGAGGTGGGGCGCCTACAATGAGCAGTTCTTC. The full variable domain, with the rest looked up from reference TRBV7-8 and TRBJ2-1, is GAGVSQSPRYKVAKRGQDVALRCDPISGHVSLFWYQQALGQGPEFLTYFQNEAQLDKSGLPSDRFFAERPEGSVSTLKIQRTQQEDSAVYLCASSLELSGRWGAYNEQFFGPGTRLTVL.

The genes are TRBV7-2 and TRBJ2-1, with D perhaps TRBD1 (6 bases). There are 13 residues in the CDR3. Trimming stripped 1 base from V and 9 bases from J, with 10 bases between. CDR1 is SGHTA, CDR2 FQGNSA, per germline. The CDR3 here is CASSLVRQAEQFF. CDR3 nucleotide sequence: TGTGCCAGCAGCTTAGTTCGACAGGCTGAGCAGTTCTTC.

The chain links TRBV5-1 to TRBJ1-4; D possibly corresponds to TRBD1 (6 bases). V was clipped by 0 bases and J by 8 bases, with 20 bases between them. The CDR3 is 17 amino acids. Germline V gene sequence: CDR1 SGHRS, CDR2 YFSETQ. The CDR3: CASSLVNSGGSGEKLFF. The CDR3 nucleotides are TGCGCCAGCAGCTTGGTCAATTCGGGGGGCTCGGGGGAAAAACTGTTTTTT.

This clone was observed a few times. This chain joins TRBV2 and TRBJ1-1; 10 bases match TRBD1. CDR3 length equals 13 residues. V shed 4 bases and J 5 bases; nucleotides not matched to a gene: 1. Germline CDR1 SNHLY, CDR2 FYNNEI. The CDR3, as DNA: TGTGCCAGCAGTGGACAGGGGGCTACTGAAGCTTTCTTT. It specifies CASSGQGATEAFF.

The J gene is TRBJ2-5, the V gene TRBV18; 7 bases are a match to TRBD2. Per the germline V gene, CDR1 is KGHSH and CDR2 is LQKENI. This CDR3 comprises 14 residues. With V trimmed by 3 bases and J by 3 bases, 4 bases remained unmatched. In nucleotides, the CDR3 is TGTGCCAGCTCACCTCCGGGGGGAGAAGAGACCCAGTACTTC. The encoded protein is CASSPPGGEETQYF. The whole variable domain, filled in from reference TRBV18 and TRBJ2-5, reads NAGVMQNPRHLVRRRGQEARLRCSPMKGHSHVYWYRQLPEEGLKFMVYLQKENIIDESGMPKERFSAEFPKEGPSILRIQQVVRGDSAAYFCASSPPGGEETQYFGPGTRLLVL.

V gene TRBV7-9 combines with J gene TRBJ1-2; possibly TRBD1 for D (5 bases). Between the trimmed V and J ends, which lost 4 bases and 5 bases, there was a span of 8 bases. The CDR3 contains 12 residues. Germline V CDR1 and CDR2: SEHNR, FQNEAQ (reference sequence). Here the CDR3 reads CASSSGTYGYTF. CDR3 nucleotide sequence: TGTGCCAGCAGCTCCGGGACTTATGGCTACACCTTC.

This clone was detected once. The chain joins TRBV4-1 to TRBJ2-3; TRBD1 aligns across 9 bases. The CDR3 consists of 15 residues. The junction had 6 bases not matched to a gene; V was cut back by 5 bases and J by 3 bases. CDR1 and CDR2 (germline): MGHRA, YSYEKL. CDR3 DNA sequence: TGCGCCAGCAGCAACCGGGACAGGGTAACAGATACGCAGTATTTT. This encodes CASSNRDRVTDTQYF.

The chain has TRBV12-3 or TRBV12-4 and TRBJ1-2, with D maybe TRBD1 (6 bases). CDR3 length: 13 residues. Trimming removed 6 bases from V and 8 bases from J, with 16 bases in between. CDR3 coding DNA: TGTGCCAGCAGCCCCGGGACAAGTGGGGGCTACACCTTC. This codes for CASSPGTSGGYTF.

This chain uses TRBV19 with TRBJ2-1; 7 bases fit TRBD2. Germline values: CDR1 LNHDA, CDR2 SQIVND (reference sequence). The CDR3 has 16 amino acids. V lost 7 bases and J lost 4; bases outside the gene matches: 13. CDR3 in amino acids: CASTGAREEGYNEQFF. Here the CDR3 DNA reads TGTGCCAGTACTGGGGCCCGGGAGGAGGGTTACAATGAGCAGTTCTTC.

V is TRBV7-2 and J is TRBJ2-2; 13 nucleotides line up with TRBD2. Germline-derived CDR1 and CDR2 are SGHTA and FQGNSA. V lost 4 bases and J lost 8; bases outside the gene matches: 10. This CDR3 is built from 17 residues. The DNA of the CDR3 is TGTGCCAGCAGCTCACCAGGACTAGCGGGAGCGAGGGGGGAGCTGTTTTTT. Translation: CASSSPGLAGARGELFF.

The rearrangement joins TRBV6-5 to TRBJ1-3; a weak D match, TRBD1 (6 bases). This CDR3 spans 15 amino acids. Germline V CDR1 and CDR2: MNHEY, SVGAGI. V lost 7 bases and J 0 bases, leaving 13 bases between the germline ends. The CDR3 DNA is TGTGCCAGCATCTCAGGGGAGAACTCTGGAAACACCATATATTTT. Translated, it gives CASISGENSGNTIYF.

CDR3 coding DNA: TGTGCCAGCACAGGGAACTCCTACGAGCAGTACTTC. This translates into CASTGNSYEQYF. The chain combines TRBV2 with TRBJ2-7, with D perhaps matching TRBD1 (5 bases). The CDR3 is made up of 12 amino acids. The germline V gene has CDR1 SNHLY and CDR2 FYNNEI. V lost 7 bases to trimming and J lost 0 bases, with 7 bases between them. The complete variable domain, with remaining parts taken from reference TRBV2 and TRBJ2-7, reads EPEVTQTPSHQVTQMGQEVILRCVPISNHLYFYWYRQILGQKVEFLVSFYNNEISEKSEIFDDQFSVERPDGSNFTLKIRSTKLEDSAMYFCASTGNSYEQYFGPGTRLTVT.

The rearrangement uses TRBV5-4 and TRBJ2-3, with D perhaps TRBD1 (5 bases). The CDR3 runs to 16 residues. Trimming removed 3 bases at V and 0 bases at J, with 14 bases between. Germline V lookup: CDR1 SGHNT, CDR2 YYREEE (reference sequence). The CDR3 bases are TGTGCCAGCAGCTCCCGACGACAGCCAAGCACAGATACGCAGTATTTT. It is translated as CASSSRRQPSTDTQYF.

This clone came up a few times. This sequence joins TRBV9 and TRBJ2-1; no firm D call. Deletions cut 3 bases from V and 6 bases from J, with 13 bases between. Per the germline V gene, CDR1 is SGDLS and CDR2 is YYNGEE. The CDR3 consists of 14 residues. In DNA, the CDR3 is TGTGCCAGCAGCGAAAATGCGCGGCCCAATGAGCAGTTCTTC. Protein: CASSENARPNEQFF.

The V gene is TRBV5-4, the J gene TRBJ2-5; TRBD2 matches 9 bases. In germline, CDR1 is SGHNT, CDR2 YYREEE (reference sequence). V gave up 5 bases and J gave up 5 bases; unmatched junction bases: 13. The CDR3 totals 16 residues. CDR3 bases: TGTGCCAGCAGTCCCGGGGCGCTAGCGGGACAGGAGACCCAGTACTTC. Protein product: CASSPGALAGQETQYF.

This chain links TRBV5-1 with TRBJ1-1; perhaps TRBD1 as D (5 bases). The V gene lost 0 bases and the J gene lost 5 bases, with 11 bases spanning the gap. CDR1 is SGHRS, CDR2 YFSETQ, per germline. CDR3 length: 14 amino acids. The CDR3 DNA reads as TGCGCCAGCAGCTTGGATCCAGGGCTGACTGAAGCTTTCTTT. It specifies CASSLDPGLTEAFF.

This clone was observed a few times. J is TRBJ2-2 and V is TRBV10-3; 7 bases are shared with TRBD2. Germline V gives CDR1 ENHRY, CDR2 SYGVKD. The CDR3 runs to 20 residues. V shed 0 bases and J 3 bases; nucleotides not matched to a gene: 16. DNA for the CDR3: TGTGCCATCAGTGAGTCGGATTTGGCGGGAGTTAATTGGGACACCGGGGAGCTGTTTTTT. Its protein is CAISESDLAGVNWDTGELFF.